This TCR beta chain was documented in a study of OX40 agonist ivuxolimab in advanced cancers. The wider study: Ivuxolimab doses were 0.01, 0.1, 0.3, 1.5, 3 or 10 mg/kg every 2 weeks. Study-level points and caveats: In general, CD8+ T cells held more expanded clones than CD4+ did, on average. Partial responders dosed at 0.1-3.0 mg/kg displayed clonal expansion ranking among the lowest. Also present in some nonresponders was a low level of normalized T-cell clonal expansion.

The CDR3 loop spans 15 amino acids. The junction had 5 bases not matched to a gene; V was cut back by 6 bases and J by 2 bases. Germline values: CDR1 MNHEY, CDR2 SVGAGI. Sequencing was performed with immunoSEQ multiplex PCR; in TCRdb, only in-frame clones are kept and a portion is missing. The repertoire includes 70,000 to 95,000 clones, about 90% of them detected once, and 0.25% to 0.35% sits in the top ten. This clone was detected once. Antigen unknown. The chain combines TRBV6-5 with TRBJ1-3, with TRBD1 matching 9 bases. Material: CD4+ or CD8+ T cells sorted from blood, obtained in a trial of the OX40 agonist ivuxolimab. The origin of this receptor is an adult with an advanced solid tumor such as melanoma, head and neck, liver or kidney cancer. CDR3 protein: CASRRDRVAGNTIYF. The CDR3 region has the DNA TGTGCCAGCAGGAGGGACAGGGTCGCTGGAAACACCATATATTTT.